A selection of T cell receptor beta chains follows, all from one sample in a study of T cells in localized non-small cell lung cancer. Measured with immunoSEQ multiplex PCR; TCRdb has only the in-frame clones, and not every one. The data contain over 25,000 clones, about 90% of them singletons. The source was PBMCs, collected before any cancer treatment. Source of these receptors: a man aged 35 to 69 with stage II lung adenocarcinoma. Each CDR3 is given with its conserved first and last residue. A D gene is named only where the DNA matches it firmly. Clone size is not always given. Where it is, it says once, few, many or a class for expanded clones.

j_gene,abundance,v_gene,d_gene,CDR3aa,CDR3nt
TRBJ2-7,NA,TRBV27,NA,CASSLAPGYEQYF,TGTGCCAGCAGTTTAGCCCCAGGCTACGAGCAGTACTTC
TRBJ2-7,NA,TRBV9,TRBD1,CASSVGTGVDGGQYF,TGTGCCAGCAGCGTAGGGACAGGGGTTGATGGTGGGCAGTACTTC
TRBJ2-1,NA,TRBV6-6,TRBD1,CASSARQGHGTNEQFF,TGTGCCAGCAGTGCCCGACAGGGTCACGGGACCAATGAGCAGTTCTTC
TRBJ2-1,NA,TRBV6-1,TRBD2,CASSEARLAGVSYNEQFF,TGTGCCAGCAGTGAAGCAAGACTAGCGGGAGTGTCCTACAATGAGCAGTTCTTC
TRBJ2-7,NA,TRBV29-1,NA,CTAREPGSYEQYF,TGCACAGCACGGGAGCCCGGCTCCTACGAGCAGTACTTC
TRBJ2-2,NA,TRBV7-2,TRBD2,CASRGASGSGGELFF,TGTGCCAGCCGGGGGGCTAGCGGGAGTGGCGGGGAGCTGTTTTTT
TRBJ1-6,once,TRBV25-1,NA,CASSGRTNSPLHF,TGTGCCAGCAGTGGACGGACGAATTCACCCCTCCACTTT
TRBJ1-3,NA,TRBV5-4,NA,CASSLMTSGNTIYF,TGTGCCAGCAGCTTAATGACCTCTGGAAACACCATATATTTT
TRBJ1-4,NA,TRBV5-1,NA,CASSLAGITNEKLFF,TGCGCCAGCAGCTTGGCAGGGATAACTAATGAAAAACTGTTTTTT
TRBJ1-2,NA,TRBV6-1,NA,CASSEGLTGPYGYTF,TGTGCCAGCAGTGAAGGACTTACTGGGCCCTATGGCTACACCTTC
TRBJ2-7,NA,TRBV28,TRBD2,CASSLSLAERLSSYEQYF,TGTGCCAGCAGTTTGTCCCTAGCGGAGAGACTCAGCTCCTACGAGCAGTACTTC
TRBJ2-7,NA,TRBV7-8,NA,CASSLRSREQYF,TGTGCCAGCAGCTTAAGGTCTCGCGAGCAGTACTTC
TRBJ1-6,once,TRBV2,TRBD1,CASIMDRGRFGSPLHF,TGTGCCAGCATCATGGACAGGGGGCGTTTCGGCTCACCCCTCCACTTT
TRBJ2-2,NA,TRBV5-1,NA,CASSLNPIQGRNTGELFF,TGCGCCAGCAGCTTGAACCCTATCCAGGGAAGGAACACCGGGGAGCTGTTTTTT
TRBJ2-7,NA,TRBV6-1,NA,CASNPQGGYEQYF,TGTGCCAGCAATCCCCAGGGGGGGTACGAGCAGTACTTC
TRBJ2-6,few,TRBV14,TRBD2,CASSPSGSGANVLTF,TGTGCCAGCAGCCCTAGCGGCTCTGGGGCCAACGTCCTGACTTTC
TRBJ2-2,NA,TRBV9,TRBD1,CASSVGTGGGELFF,TGTGCCAGCAGCGTAGGGACAGGTGGAGGGGAGCTGTTTTTT
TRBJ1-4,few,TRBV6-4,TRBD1,CASSGPDRNEKLFF,TGTGCCAGCAGTGGCCCGGACAGGAATGAAAAACTGTTTTTT
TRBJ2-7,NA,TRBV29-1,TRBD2,CSVDKGRGEQYF,TGCAGCGTTGATAAGGGGAGGGGAGAGCAGTACTTC
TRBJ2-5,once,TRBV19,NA,CASSKTGSETQYF,TGTGCCAGTAGCAAGACAGGTTCCGAGACCCAGTACTTC
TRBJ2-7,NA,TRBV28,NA,CASSSPRRNENPYEQYF,TGTGCCAGCAGTTCTCCCAGAAGAAATGAAAACCCCTACGAGCAGTACTTC
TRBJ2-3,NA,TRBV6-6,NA,CASTPDGSQGSDTQYF,TGTGCCAGCACCCCGGACGGCTCCCAGGGGTCAGATACGCAGTATTTT
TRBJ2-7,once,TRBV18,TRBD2,CASSPLAREFEQYF,TGTGCCAGCTCACCACTGGCGCGGGAGTTCGAGCAGTACTTC
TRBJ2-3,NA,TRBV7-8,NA,CASSLRDGSTDTQYF,TGTGCCAGCAGCTTAAGGGACGGAAGCACAGATACGCAGTATTTT
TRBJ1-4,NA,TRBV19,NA,CASSLMRNEKLFF,TGTGCCAGTAGTTTGATGCGAAATGAAAAACTGTTTTTT
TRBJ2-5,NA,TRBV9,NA,CASSASEGIGETQYF,TGTGCCAGCAGCGCCTCAGAGGGGATAGGAGAGACCCAGTACTTC
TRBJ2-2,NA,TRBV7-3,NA,CASSGGADGELFF,TGTGCCAGCAGCGGGGGCGCGGACGGGGAGCTGTTTTTT
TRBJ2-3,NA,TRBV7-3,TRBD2,CASSSSTSGRSTDTQYF,TGTGCCAGCAGCTCATCGACTAGCGGGAGGTCCACAGATACGCAGTATTTT
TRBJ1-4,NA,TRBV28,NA,CASSLSSGRVNEKLFF,TGTGCCAGCAGTTTAAGCAGCGGCCGGGTGAATGAAAAACTGTTTTTT
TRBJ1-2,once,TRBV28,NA,CATSKGGYYGYTF,TGTGCCACCTCTAAGGGCGGATACTATGGCTACACCTTC
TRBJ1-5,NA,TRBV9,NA,CASSVGEIGVVSNQPQHF,TGTGCCAGCAGCGTAGGAGAAATAGGGGTAGTGAGCAATCAGCCCCAGCATTTT
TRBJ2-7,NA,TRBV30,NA,CAWSVMEDEQYF,TGTGCCTGGAGTGTGATGGAGGACGAGCAGTACTTC
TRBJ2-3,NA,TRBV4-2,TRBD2,CASSLAPAGPFDTQYF,TGTGCCAGCAGCCTTGCGCCAGCGGGACCATTCGATACGCAGTATTTT
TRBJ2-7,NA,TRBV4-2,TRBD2,CASSQDHRDYVYEQYF,TGTGCCAGCAGCCAAGATCATCGGGACTACGTATACGAGCAGTACTTC
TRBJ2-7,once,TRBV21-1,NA,CASSKAGSGLLNGYEQYF,TGTGCCAGCAGCAAAGCTGGGTCGGGACTACTGAACGGCTACGAGCAGTACTTC
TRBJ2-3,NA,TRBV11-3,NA,CASSSPYDLADTQYF,TGTGCCAGCAGCTCACCCTACGACTTGGCAGATACGCAGTATTTT
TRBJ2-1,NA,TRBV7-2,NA,CASSLLPSRGEQFF,TGTGCCAGCAGCCTTCTCCCGTCCAGGGGTGAGCAGTTCTTC
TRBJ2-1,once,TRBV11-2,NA,CASSSHFRAALYNEQFF,TGTGCCAGCAGCTCTCACTTCCGAGCCGCTCTCTACAATGAGCAGTTCTTC
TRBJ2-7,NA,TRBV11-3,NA,CASSLGANYEQYF,TGTGCCAGCAGCTTAGGCGCCAACTACGAGCAGTACTTC
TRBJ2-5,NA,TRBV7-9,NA,CASSLNVETQYF,TGTGCCAGCAGCTTAAATGTCGAGACCCAGTACTTC
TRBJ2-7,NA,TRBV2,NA,CASRWELRRGEGEQYF,TGTGCCAGCAGATGGGAATTGAGGAGGGGTGAGGGCGAGCAGTACTTC
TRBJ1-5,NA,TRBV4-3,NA,CASSQGGQPNQPQHF,TGCGCCAGCAGCCAAGGAGGACAGCCCAATCAGCCCCAGCATTTT
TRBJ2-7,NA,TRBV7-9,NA,CASSSSSRIGEQYF,TGTGCCAGCAGCTCATCCTCCAGGATCGGAGAGCAGTACTTC
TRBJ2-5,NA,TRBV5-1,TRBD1,CASSLVGTVQETQYF,TGCGCCAGCAGCTTGGTGGGGACAGTTCAAGAGACCCAGTACTTC
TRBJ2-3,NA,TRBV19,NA,CASSKGGPLDTQYF,TGTGCCAGTAGTAAAGGAGGGCCCTTAGATACGCAGTATTTT
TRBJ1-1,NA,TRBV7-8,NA,CASSLWSYGGDTEAFF,TGTGCCAGCAGCTTATGGAGTTACGGGGGGGACACTGAAGCTTTCTTT
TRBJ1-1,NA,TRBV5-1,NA,CASSLGQMVTEAFF,TGCGCCAGCAGCTTGGGACAGATGGTCACTGAAGCTTTCTTT
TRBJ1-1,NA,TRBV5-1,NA,CASSLEGTTEAFF,TGCGCCAGCAGCTTGGAGGGAACCACTGAAGCTTTCTTT
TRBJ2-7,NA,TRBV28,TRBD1,CASSSGQSSYEQYF,TGTGCCAGCAGTTCGGGACAGAGCTCCTACGAGCAGTACTTC
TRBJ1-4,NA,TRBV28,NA,CASSLSGQGEKLFF,TGTGCCAGCAGTTTATCGGGGCAGGGTGAAAAACTGTTTTTT
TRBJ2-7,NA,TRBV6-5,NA,CASSPRLSSYEQYF,TGTGCCAGCAGTCCGCGACTGAGCTCCTACGAGCAGTACTTC
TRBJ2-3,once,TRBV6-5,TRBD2,CASSRLAGPTDTQYF,TGTGCCAGCAGCCGCTTAGCGGGACCCACAGATACGCAGTATTTT
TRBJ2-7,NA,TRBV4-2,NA,CASSPGSQALWHEQYF,TGTGCCAGCAGCCCAGGAAGCCAAGCGCTTTGGCACGAGCAGTACTTC
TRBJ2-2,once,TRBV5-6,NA,CASSLVTHAGALFF,TGTGCCAGCAGCTTGGTGACGCACGCAGGGGCGCTGTTTTTT
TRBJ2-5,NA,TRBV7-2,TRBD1,CASSADRAGETQYF,TGTGCCAGCAGCGCAGACAGGGCGGGAGAGACCCAGTACTTC
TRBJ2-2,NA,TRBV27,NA,CASSTGILIGELFF,TGTGCCAGCTCAACTGGAATTCTAATCGGGGAGCTGTTTTTT
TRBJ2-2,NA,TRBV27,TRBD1,CASSFNTGQGFRTGELFF,TGTGCCAGCAGTTTTAATACGGGACAGGGGTTTAGAACCGGGGAGCTGTTTTTT
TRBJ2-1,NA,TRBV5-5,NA,CASILGVSYNEQFF,TGTGCCAGCATCCTGGGGGTCTCCTACAATGAGCAGTTCTTC
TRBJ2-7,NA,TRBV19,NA,CASSIFSSNEQYF,TGTGCCAGTAGTATTTTCTCAAGTAACGAGCAGTACTTC